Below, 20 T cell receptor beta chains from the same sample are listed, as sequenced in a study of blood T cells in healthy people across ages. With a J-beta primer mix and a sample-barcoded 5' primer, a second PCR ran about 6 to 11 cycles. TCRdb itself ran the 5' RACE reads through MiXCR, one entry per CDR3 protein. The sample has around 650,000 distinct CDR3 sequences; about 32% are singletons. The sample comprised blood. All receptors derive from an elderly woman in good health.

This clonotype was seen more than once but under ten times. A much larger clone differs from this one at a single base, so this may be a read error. CDR3 nucleotide sequence: TGCGCCAGCAGCTGGAGCCAGGGGCCCTCCGAGCAGTACTTC. This gives the protein CASSWSQGPSEQYF. The rearrangement uses TRBV5-1 and TRBJ2-7; a possible D gene is TRBD1 (6 bases). The CDR3 sequence is 14 residues long. Trimming left V 3 bases short and J 6 bases short, with 16 bases between. Germline CDR1 reads SGHRS; CDR2 reads YFSETQ.

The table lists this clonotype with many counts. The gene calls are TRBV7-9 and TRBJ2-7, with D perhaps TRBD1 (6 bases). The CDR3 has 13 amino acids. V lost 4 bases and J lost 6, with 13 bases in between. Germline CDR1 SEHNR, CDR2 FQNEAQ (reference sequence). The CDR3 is CASSSPTGAEQYF. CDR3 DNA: TGTGCCAGCAGCTCACCGACAGGTGCCGAGCAGTACTTC.

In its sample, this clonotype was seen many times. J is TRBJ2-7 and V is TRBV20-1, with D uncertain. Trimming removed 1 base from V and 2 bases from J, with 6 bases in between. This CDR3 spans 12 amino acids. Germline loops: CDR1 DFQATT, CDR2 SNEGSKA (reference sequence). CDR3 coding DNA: TGCAGTGCTAGAGTCAGTCCCTACGAGCAGTACTTC. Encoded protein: CSARVSPYEQYF.

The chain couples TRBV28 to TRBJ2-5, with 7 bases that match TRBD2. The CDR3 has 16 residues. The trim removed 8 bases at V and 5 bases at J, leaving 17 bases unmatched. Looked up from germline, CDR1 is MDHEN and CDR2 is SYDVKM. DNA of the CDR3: TGTGCCAGCCCTCCCTCCAGTGGGGGGGGGTTCGAGACCCAGTACTTC. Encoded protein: CASPPSSGGGFETQYF.

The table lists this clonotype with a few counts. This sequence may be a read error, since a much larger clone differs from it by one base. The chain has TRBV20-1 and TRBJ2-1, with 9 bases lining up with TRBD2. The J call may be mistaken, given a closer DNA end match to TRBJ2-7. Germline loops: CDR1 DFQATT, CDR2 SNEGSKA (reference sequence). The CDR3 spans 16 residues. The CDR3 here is CSASGASGESYNEQYF. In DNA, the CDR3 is TGCAGTGCTAGCGGGGCTAGCGGGGAGTCCTACAATGAGCAGTACTTC.

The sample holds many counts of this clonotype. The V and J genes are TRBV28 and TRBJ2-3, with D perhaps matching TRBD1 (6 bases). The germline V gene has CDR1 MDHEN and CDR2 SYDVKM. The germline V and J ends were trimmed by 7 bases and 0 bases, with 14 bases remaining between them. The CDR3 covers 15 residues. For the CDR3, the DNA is TGTGCCAGCAAACTACCGGGACACAGCACAGATACGCAGTATTTT. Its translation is CASKLPGHSTDTQYF.

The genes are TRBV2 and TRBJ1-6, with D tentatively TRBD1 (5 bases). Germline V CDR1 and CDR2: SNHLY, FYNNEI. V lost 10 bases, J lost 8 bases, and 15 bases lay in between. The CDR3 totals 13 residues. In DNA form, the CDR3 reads TGTGCCACAGCGACAGCCCGTGATTCACCCCTCCACTTT. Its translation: CATATARDSPLHF.

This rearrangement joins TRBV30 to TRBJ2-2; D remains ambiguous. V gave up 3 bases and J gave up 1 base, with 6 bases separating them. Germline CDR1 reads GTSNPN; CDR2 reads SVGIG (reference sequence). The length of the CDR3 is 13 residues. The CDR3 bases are TGTGCCTGGAGCCCGGTGAACACCGGGGAGCTGTTTTTT. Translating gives CAWSPVNTGELFF.

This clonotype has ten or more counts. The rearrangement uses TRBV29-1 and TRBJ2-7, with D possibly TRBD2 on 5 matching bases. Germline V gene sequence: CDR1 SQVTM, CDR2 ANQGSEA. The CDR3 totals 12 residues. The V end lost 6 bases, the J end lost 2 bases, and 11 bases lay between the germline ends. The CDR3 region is CSVEDSTYEQYF. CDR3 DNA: TGCAGCGTAGAGGACTCAACCTACGAGCAGTACTTC.

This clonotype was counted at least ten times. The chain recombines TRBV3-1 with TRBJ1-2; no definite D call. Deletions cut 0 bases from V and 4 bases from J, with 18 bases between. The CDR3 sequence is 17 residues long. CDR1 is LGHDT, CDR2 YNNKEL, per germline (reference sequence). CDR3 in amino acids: CASSQDLGRLSSYGYTF. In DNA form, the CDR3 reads TGTGCCAGCAGCCAAGATCTGGGTAGGTTATCGTCCTATGGCTACACCTTC.

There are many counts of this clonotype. CDR3 DNA sequence: TGTGCCAGCAGCTTAGCAAGGGGGGGGGACTATGGCTACACCTTC. This translates into CASSLARGGDYGYTF. This sequence joins TRBV7-6 and TRBJ1-2, with a possible D match to TRBD1 (6 bases). V was cut by 0 bases and J by 3 bases, with 11 bases left in between. The CDR3 is 15 amino acids. In germline, CDR1 is SGHVS, CDR2 FNYEAQ. The full variable domain, in which reference TRBV7-6 and TRBJ1-2 provide the parts outside the CDR3, is GAGVSQSPRYKVTKRGQDVALRCDPISGHVSLYWYRQALGQGPEFLTYFNYEAQQDKSGLPNDRFSAERPEGSISTLTIQRTEQRDSAMYRCASSLARGGDYGYTFGSGTRLTVV.

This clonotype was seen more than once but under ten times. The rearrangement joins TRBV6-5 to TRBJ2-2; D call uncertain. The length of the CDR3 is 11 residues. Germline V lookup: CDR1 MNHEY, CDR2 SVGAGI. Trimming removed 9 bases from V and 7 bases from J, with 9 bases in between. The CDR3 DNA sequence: TGTGCCAGTAGGACGGTCGGGGAGCTGTTTTTT. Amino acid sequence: CASRTVGELFF.

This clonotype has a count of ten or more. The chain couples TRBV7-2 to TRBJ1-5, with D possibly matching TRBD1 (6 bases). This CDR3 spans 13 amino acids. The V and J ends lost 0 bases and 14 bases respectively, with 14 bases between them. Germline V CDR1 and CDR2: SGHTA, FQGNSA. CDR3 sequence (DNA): TGTGCCAGCAGCTTAGCGCTAGGTACAGGGAAGCATTTT. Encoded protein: CASSLALGTGKHF.

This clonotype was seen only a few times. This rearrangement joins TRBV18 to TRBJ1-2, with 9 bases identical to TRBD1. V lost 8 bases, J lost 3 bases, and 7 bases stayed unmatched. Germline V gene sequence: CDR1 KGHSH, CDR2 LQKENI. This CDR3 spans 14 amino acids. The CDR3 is CASRRTGEDYGYTF. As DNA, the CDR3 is TGTGCCAGCCGGAGGACAGGGGAGGACTATGGCTACACCTTC.

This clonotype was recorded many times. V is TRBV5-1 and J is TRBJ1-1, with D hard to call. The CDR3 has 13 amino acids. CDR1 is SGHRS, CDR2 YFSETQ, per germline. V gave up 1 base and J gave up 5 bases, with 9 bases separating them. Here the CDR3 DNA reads TGCGCCAGCAGCTTGTCTCCTGGAACTGAAGCTTTCTTT. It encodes CASSLSPGTEAFF. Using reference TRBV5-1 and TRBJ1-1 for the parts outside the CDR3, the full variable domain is KAGVTQTPRYLIKTRGQQVTLSCSPISGHRSVSWYQQTPGQGLQFLFEYFSETQRNKGNFPGRFSGRQFSNSRSEMNVSTLELGDSALYLCASSLSPGTEAFFGQGTRLTVV.

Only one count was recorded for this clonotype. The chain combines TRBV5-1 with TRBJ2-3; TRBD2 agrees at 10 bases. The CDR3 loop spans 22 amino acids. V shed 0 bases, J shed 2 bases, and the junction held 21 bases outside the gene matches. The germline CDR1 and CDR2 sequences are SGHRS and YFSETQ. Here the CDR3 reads CASSLAESGTSVGRTFTDTQYF. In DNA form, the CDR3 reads TGCGCCAGCAGCTTGGCCGAGTCCGGGACTAGCGTGGGACGGACTTTCACAGATACGCAGTATTTT. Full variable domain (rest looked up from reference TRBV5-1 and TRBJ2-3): KAGVTQTPRYLIKTRGQQVTLSCSPISGHRSVSWYQQTPGQGLQFLFEYFSETQRNKGNFPGRFSGRQFSNSRSEMNVSTLELGDSALYLCASSLAESGTSVGRTFTDTQYFGPGTRLTVL.

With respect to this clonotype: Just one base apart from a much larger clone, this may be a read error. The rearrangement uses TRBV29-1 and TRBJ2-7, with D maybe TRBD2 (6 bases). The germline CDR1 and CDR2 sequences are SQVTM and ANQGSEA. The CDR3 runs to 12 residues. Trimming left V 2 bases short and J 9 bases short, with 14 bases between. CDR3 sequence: CSVERGNTGQYF. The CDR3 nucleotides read TGCAGCGTTGAACGGGGGAATACTGGGCAGTACTTC.

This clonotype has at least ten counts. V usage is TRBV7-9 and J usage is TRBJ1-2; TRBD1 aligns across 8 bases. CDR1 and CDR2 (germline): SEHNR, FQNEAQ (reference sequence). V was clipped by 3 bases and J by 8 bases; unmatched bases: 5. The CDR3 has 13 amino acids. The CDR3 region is CASSFSDRDGYTF. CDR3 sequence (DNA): TGTGCCAGCAGCTTCTCGGACAGGGACGGCTACACCTTC.

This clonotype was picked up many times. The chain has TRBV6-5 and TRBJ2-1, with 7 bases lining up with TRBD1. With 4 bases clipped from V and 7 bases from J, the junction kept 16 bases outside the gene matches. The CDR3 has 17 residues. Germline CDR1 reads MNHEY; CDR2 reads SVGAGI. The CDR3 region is CASSLRADRARGNEQFF. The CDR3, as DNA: TGTGCCAGCAGTTTGCGAGCAGACAGGGCGAGGGGGAATGAGCAGTTCTTC.

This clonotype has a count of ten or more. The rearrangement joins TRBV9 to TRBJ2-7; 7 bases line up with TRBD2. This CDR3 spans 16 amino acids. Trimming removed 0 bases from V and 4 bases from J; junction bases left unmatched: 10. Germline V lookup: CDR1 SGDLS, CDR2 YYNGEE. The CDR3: CASSVEAGDNPYEQYF. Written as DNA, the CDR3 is TGTGCCAGCAGCGTAGAGGCGGGAGACAACCCTTACGAGCAGTACTTC.